Sequencing of this T cell receptor (beta chain) was carried out in a study of blood T cell repertoires in COVID-19. About the research overall: Samples taken during acute and convalescent COVID-19 were collected in the United States, Italy and Spain. The analysed material was cDNA or gDNA that came from T cells, B-cell-depleted T cells, or PBMCs.

Original processing methods: Reference gene primer amplification yielded estimated nucleated cell counts. Sequenced by immunoSEQ multiplex PCR; TCRdb stores in-frame clones only, minus some. V and J calls and clone size come straight from that table; D and trimming were deduced from the DNA. The table has around 230,000 clones, 82% seen once. Germline V lookup: CDR1 SNHLY, CDR2 FYNNEI. CDR3 length: 13 amino acids. V lost 3 bases and J lost 8, with 12 bases in between. The chain joins TRBV2 to TRBJ2-3; D ambiguous. The specimen sequenced was peripheral blood. The receptor's source is a woman in her fifties or sixties with active or convalescent COVID-19. The CDR3 DNA is TGTGCCAGCAGTGAGAATAGCCTGGGTACGCAGTATTTT. This gives the protein CASSENSLGTQYF.